The rows below give T cell receptor beta chains drawn from one sample of a study of T cell responses to AZD1222 COVID-19 vaccine. TCRdb's copy holds only in-frame clones and misses some; the assay was immunoSEQ multiplex PCR. Of approximately 180,000 clones listed, around 89% are singletons. The sequencing used peripheral blood, collected on day 0 of AZD1222 vaccination. The receptors were gathered from an adult in good health. Both conserved end residues are part of each CDR3.

>TRBV9
CASSALRDSNYNEQFF
>TRBV27
CASSSPSGRSPGTQYF
>TRBV7-2
CASSLVRGQSGYTF
>TRBV7-9
CASSSSWAGEAFF
>TRBV29-1
CSVGQGLNTEAFF
>TRBV6-4
CASSPVQNTGELFF
>TRBV5-1
CASSPTGGSNEQYF
>TRBV5-6
CASSLGRVQSEQYF
>TRBV3-1/TRBV3-2
CASSQQTSSSTDTQYF
>TRBV6-6
CASNLPGTASPLHF
>TRBV6-1
CASSERGRDEQYF
>TRBV5-1
CASSLGLAGGLVTDTQYF
>TRBV4-2
CASSQGTGELFF
>TRBV6-2/TRBV6-3
CASSQLGGSDQPQHF
>TRBV10-2
CASSDLQGSGNTIYF
>TRBV7-7
CASSLAMGGRAPTEQFF
>TRBV6-5
CASSYQLYTEAFF
>TRBV5-4
CASSLGRASEQYF